This T cell receptor beta chain was captured in a study of CD8 T cells in ankylosing spondylitis. The germline CDR1 and CDR2 sequences are SGHVS and FQNEAQ. The CDR3 has 16 residues. Trimming removed 0 bases from V and 1 base from J, with 11 bases in between. The authors made TCR beta libraries by quantitative 5'-RACE with molecular barcodes. MiXCR was run by TCRdb on the 5' RACE reads, yielding one entry per CDR3 protein. The top ten clones hold more than 13% of a sample with about 160,000 distinct CDR3 sequences, approximately 10% of them seen once. Sequenced material: blood, either unsorted or a sorted T cell fraction (not recorded which). The gene calls are TRBV7-8 and TRBJ2-3; maybe TRBD1 (6 bases). The origin of this receptor is a female donor with ankylosing spondylitis or in good health (not recorded which). The CDR3 nucleotides read TGTGCCAGCAGCTTAGCGACAGGCCACGGCACAGATACGCAGTATTTT. It is translated as CASSLATGHGTDTQYF.